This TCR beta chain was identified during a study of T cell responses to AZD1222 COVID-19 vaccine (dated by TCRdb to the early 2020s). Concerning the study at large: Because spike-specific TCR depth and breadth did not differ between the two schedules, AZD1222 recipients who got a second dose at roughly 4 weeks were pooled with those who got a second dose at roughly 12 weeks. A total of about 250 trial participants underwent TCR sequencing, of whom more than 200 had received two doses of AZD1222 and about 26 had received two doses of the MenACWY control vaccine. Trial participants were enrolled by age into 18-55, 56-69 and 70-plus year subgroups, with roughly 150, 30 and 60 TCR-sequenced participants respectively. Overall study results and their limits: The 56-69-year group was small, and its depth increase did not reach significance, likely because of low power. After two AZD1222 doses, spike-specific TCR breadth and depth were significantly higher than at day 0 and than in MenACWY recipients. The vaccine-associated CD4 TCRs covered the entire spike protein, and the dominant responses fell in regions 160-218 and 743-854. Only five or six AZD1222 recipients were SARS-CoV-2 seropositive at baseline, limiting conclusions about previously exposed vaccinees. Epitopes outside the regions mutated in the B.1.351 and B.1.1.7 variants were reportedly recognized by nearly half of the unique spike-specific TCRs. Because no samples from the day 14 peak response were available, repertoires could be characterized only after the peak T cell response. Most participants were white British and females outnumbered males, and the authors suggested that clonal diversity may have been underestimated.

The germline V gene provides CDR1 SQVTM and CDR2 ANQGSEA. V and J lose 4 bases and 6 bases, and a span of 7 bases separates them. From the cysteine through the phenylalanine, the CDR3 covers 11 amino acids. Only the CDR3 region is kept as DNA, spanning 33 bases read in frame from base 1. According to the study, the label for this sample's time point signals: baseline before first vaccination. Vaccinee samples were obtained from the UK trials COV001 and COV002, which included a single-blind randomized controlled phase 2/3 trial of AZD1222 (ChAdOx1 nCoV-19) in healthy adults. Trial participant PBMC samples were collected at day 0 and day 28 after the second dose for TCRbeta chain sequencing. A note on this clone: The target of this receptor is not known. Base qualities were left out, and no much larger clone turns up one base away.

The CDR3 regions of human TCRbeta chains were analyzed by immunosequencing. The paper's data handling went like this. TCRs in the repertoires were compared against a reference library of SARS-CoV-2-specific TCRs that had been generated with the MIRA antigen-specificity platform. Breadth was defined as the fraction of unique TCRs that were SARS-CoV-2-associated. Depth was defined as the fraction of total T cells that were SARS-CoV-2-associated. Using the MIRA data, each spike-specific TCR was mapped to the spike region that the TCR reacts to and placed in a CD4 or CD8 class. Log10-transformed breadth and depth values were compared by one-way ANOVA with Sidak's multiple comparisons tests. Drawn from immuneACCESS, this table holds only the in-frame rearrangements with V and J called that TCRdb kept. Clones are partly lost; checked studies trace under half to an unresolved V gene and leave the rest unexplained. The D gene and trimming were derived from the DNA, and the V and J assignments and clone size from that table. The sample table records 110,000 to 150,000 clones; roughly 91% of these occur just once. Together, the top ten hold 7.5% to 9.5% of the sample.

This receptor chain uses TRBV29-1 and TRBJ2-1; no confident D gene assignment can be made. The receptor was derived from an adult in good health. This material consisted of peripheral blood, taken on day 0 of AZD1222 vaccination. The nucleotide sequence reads TGCAGCGTTGTCCGTGTCAATGAGCAGTTCTTC. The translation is CSVVRVNEQFF.